The text below deals with one T cell receptor beta chain. The antigen is not known. These data come from a study of post-analysis software for immune sequencing data. About the research overall: Recorded disease courses covered relapsing-remitting, secondary progressive and progressive-relapsing multiple sclerosis. Some patients had no subtype annotation.

Study results and limitations: Roughly 5 TRBV segments (TRBV5-6, TRBV5-1 and TRBV20-1 among them) occurred more frequently in patients than in controls. Controls had significantly higher normalized Chao1 diversity than multiple sclerosis patients.

Between the trimmed V and J ends, which lost 10 bases and 1 base, there was a span of 18 bases. The CDR3 runs 15 residues. Per the germline V gene, CDR1 is SNHLY and CDR2 is FYNNEI. Unique molecular identifiers were present in the TCR beta cDNA libraries. Yield was roughly 0.5 million cDNA molecules from approximately 0.95 to 9.8 million T cells. TCRdb independently ran MiXCR on the PCR reads; one entry per CDR3 protein. The sample consists of 700,000 to 800,000 distinct CDR3 sequences, 25% to 30% of them appearing once. What was sequenced was blood. The receptor comes from a girl aged 10-17 years with multiple sclerosis. This chain links TRBV2 with TRBJ2-3, with D possibly called TRBD1 or TRBD2 (5 bases each). The DNA of the CDR3 is TGTGCCACCGGGGACCCAAAAAGGGGCACAGATACGCAGTATTTT. The encoded protein is CATGDPKRGTDTQYF. Based on the CDR3 plus reference TRBV2 and TRBJ2-3, the full variable domain is EPEVTQTPSHQVTQMGQEVILRCVPISNHLYFYWYRQILGQKVEFLVSFYNNEISEKSEIFDDQFSVERPDGSNFTLKIRSTKLEDSAMYFCATGDPKRGTDTQYFGPGTRLTVL.